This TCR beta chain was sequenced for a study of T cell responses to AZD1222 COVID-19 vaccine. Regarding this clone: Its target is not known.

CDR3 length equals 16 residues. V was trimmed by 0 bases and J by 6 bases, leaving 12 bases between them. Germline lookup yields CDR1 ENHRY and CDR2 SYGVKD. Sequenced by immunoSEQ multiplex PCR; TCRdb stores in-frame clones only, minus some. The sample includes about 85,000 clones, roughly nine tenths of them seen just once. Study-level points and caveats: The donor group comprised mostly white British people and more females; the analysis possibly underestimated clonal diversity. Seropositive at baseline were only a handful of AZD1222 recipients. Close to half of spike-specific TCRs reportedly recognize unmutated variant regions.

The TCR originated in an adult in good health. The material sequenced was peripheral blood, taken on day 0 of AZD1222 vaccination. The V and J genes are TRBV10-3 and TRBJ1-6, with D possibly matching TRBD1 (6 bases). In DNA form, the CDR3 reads TGTGCCATCAGTGAGTCAGTAGGGGGGCGTAATTCACCCCTCCACTTT. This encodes CAISESVGGRNSPLHF.